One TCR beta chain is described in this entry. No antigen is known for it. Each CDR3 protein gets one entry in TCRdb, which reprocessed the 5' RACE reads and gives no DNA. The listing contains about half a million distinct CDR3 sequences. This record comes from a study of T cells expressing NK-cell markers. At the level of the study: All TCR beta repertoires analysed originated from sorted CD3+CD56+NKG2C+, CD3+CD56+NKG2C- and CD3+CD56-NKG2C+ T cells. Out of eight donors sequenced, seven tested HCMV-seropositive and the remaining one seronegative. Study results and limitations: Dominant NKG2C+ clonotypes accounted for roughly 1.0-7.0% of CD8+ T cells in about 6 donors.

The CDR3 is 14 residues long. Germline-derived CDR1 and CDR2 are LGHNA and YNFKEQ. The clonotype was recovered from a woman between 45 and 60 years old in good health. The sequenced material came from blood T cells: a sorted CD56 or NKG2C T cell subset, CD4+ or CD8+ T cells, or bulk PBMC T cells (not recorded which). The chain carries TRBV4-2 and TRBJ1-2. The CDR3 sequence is CASSQDRRSHGYTF.